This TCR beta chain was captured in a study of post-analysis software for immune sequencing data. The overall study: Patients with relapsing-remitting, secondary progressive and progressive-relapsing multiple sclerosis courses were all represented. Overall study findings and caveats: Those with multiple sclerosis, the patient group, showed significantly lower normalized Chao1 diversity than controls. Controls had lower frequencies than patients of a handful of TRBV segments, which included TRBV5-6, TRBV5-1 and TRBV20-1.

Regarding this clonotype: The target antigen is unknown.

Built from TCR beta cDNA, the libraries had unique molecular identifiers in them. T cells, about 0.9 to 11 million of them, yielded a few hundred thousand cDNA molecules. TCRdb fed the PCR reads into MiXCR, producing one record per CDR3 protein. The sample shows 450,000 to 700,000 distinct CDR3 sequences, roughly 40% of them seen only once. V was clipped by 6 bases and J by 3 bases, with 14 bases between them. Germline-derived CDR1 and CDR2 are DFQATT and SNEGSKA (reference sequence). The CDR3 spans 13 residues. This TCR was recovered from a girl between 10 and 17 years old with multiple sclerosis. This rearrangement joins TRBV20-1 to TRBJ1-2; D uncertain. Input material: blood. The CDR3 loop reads CSASTAADYGYTF. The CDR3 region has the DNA TGCAGTGCGTCGACCGCCGCAGACTATGGCTACACCTTC.